This TCR beta chain emerged from a study of CD8+ T cells in alopecia areata. Study summary: Treatment of the treated patients consisted of oral tofacitinib, 5 to 10 mg twice daily. Study-wide findings and caveats: Scalp clonality and expanded CD8+ clones among the top 100 were significantly decreased by tofacitinib.

Sequencing relied on a cDNA template that was reverse transcribed from extracted RNA. Using immunoSEQ multiplex PCR, the repertoire was profiled, and TCRdb retains in-frame clones only, with some absent. Of under 150,000 clones in the sample, around three fifths were seen once. This clone came up once. Its cognate antigen is unknown. Treatment indicated: oral pan-JAK inhibitor, 5-10 mg twice daily. From alopecia areata patients, lesional scalp punch biopsies and peripheral blood were collected. Germline values: CDR1 LGHNA, CDR2 YNFKEQ. This CDR3 contains 14 residues. Trimming took 0 bases from V and 5 from J, leaving 10 bases between them.

The rearrangement joins TRBV4-2 to TRBJ2-5, with D uncertain. The input for sequencing was CD4+ T cells sorted from blood, taken at week 24, from a patient treated with tofacitinib. The clonotype was recovered from a human donor with alopecia areata. Here the CDR3 reads CASSQDHSLETQYF. The CDR3 DNA sequence: TGTGCCAGCAGCCAAGATCATAGTCTGGAGACCCAGTACTTC.